This TCR beta chain appears in the sequencing data of a study of T cell responses to AZD1222 COVID-19 vaccine. Findings and caveats of the study: Sampling captured repertoires only after the peak T cell response.

CDR1 is MNHEY, CDR2 SVGAGI, per germline. The CDR3 is made up of 13 amino acids. The trim removed 4 bases at V and 4 bases at J, leaving 4 bases unmatched. This clone was detected only once. Its matching antigen is unknown. Sequencing was performed with immunoSEQ multiplex PCR; in TCRdb, only in-frame clones are kept and a portion is missing. Of about 190,000 clones detected, around 92% appear once; the ten largest clones hold 1% to 1.5%. Sequenced material: peripheral blood, taken on day 0 of AZD1222 vaccination. The clonotype was recovered from an adult in good health. This chain links TRBV6-5 with TRBJ2-7; 7 bases map to TRBD1. CDR3 coding DNA: TGTGCCAGCAGTTGGGGACAGACTTACGAGCAGTACTTC. Residues: CASSWGQTYEQYF.